This TCR beta chain was found in a study of CD8+ T cells in alopecia areata. Extracted RNA was reverse transcribed into cDNA, the sequencing template. Sequencing was performed with immunoSEQ multiplex PCR; in TCRdb, only in-frame clones are kept and a portion is missing. The sample shows 200,000 to 250,000 clones, less than 50% of them seen only once. This clone was detected only once. Treatment defined: oral pan-JAK inhibitor, 5-10 mg twice daily. J gave up 2 bases and V 4 bases, and 12 bases lay outside the gene matches. The CDR3 is 16 amino acids. From germline, CDR1 is SGHRS and CDR2 YFSETQ. The chain is built from TRBV5-1 and TRBJ2-7; 7 positions match TRBD2. The sequences come from CD4+ T cells sorted from blood, collected at approximately week 37, from a patient treated with tofacitinib. The sequence was obtained from a human donor with alopecia areata. Here the CDR3 DNA reads TGCGCCAGCAGCCCCCAGTTGGGCGGGACTACCTACGAGCAGTACTTC. It is translated as CASSPQLGGTTYEQYF.